This TCR beta chain derives from a study of T cell responses to AZD1222 COVID-19 vaccine. Notes on the study in general: Donors were largely white British and mainly female; clonal diversity was possibly underestimated. Targeting of unmutated variant regions was reportedly seen in nearly half of spike-specific TCRs. Baseline serology detected seropositivity in only 6 or 7 AZD1222 recipients. No day 14 peak samples; only post-peak repertoires were characterized.

The CDR3 runs 15 residues. V lost 3 bases and J lost 3, with 14 bases in between. Germline V gene lookup returns CDR1 LNHNV and CDR2 YYDKDF (reference sequence). To note about this clone: Its antigen is unidentified.

Only in-frame clones appear in the TCRdb table, and some are missing; sequencing was by immunoSEQ multiplex PCR. The table lists more than 150,000 clones, more than 75% of them singletons. The clonotype comes from an adult in good health. The sequencing here drew on peripheral blood, taken on day 0 of AZD1222 vaccination. The chain combines TRBV15 with TRBJ1-2, with no clear D. The CDR3 region is CATSRAVTRDYGYTF. The CDR3 DNA reads TGTGCCACCAGCAGGGCCGTGACGAGGGACTATGGCTACACCTTC.